Here is one TCR beta chain with its context. Antigen specificity is unknown. The data stem from a study of cytomegalovirus exposure and HLA in healthy donors. About the study: The Caucasian-associated ancestry cluster held roughly 81% of under 450 genotyped donors. Points from the study as a whole: The likely explanation for a cluster of highly shared sequence variants was sequencing artifact. Some TCR beta chains (approximately 180 of them) were listed as cytomegalovirus-associated. CMV serostatus was the only recorded immune exposure for donors.

With 60 Vbeta and 13 Jbeta primers, the PCR was carried out. Data came from immunoSEQ multiplex PCR; TCRdb stores just in-frame clones and leaves some out. The data show roughly 170,000 clones, more than 70% seen once. This CDR3 is built from 16 residues. After removal of 0 bases from V and 4 bases from J, the junction contained 9 bases not matched to a gene. The V gene's germline CDR1 is SGHRS and CDR2 YFSETQ. The chain joins TRBV5-1 to TRBJ2-5; 7 positions match TRBD2. Input material: PBMCs. This TCR derives from a male donor in good health and CMV-seronegative. The CDR3 is CASSLDGGMNGETQYF. In DNA form, the CDR3 reads TGCGCCAGCAGCTTGGACGGGGGGATGAACGGAGAGACCCAGTACTTC.